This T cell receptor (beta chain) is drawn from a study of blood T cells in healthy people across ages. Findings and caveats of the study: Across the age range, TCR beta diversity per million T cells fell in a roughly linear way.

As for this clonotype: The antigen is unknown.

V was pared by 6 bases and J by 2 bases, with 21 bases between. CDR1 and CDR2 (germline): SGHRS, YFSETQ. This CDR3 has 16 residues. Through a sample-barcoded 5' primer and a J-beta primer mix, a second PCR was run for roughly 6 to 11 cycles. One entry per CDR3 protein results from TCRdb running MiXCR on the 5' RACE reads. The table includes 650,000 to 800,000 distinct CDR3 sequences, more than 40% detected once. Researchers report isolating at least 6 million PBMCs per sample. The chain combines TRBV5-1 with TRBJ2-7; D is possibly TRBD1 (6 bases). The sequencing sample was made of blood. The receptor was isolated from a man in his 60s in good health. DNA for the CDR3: TGCGCCAGCAACTATTTACCTCAAGGGGGAACCTACGAGCAGTACTTC. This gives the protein CASNYLPQGGTYEQYF.